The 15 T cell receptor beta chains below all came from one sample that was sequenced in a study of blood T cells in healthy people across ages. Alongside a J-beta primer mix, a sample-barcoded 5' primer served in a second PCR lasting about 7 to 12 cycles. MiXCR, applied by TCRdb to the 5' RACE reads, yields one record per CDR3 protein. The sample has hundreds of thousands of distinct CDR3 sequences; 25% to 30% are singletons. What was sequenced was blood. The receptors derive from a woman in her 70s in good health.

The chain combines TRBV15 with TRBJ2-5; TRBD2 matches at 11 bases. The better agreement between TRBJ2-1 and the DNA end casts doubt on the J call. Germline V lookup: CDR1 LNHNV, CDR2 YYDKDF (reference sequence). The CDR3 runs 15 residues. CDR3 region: CATSRDSGRVSEQFF. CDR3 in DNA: TGTGCCACCAGCAGAGATAGCGGGAGGGTGAGTGAGCAGTTCTTC.

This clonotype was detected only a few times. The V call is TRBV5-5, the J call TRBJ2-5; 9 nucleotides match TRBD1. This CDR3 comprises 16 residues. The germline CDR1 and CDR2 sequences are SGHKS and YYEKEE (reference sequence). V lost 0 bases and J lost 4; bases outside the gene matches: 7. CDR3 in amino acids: CASSLVPGQGRETQYF. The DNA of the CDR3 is TGTGCCAGCAGCTTGGTACCGGGACAGGGCAGAGAGACCCAGTACTTC. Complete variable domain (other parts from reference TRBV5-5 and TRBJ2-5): DAGVTQSPTHLIKTRGQQVTLRCSPISGHKSVSWYQQVLGQGPQFIFQYYEKEERGRGNFPDRFSARQFPNYSSELNVNALLLGDSALYLCASSLVPGQGRETQYFGPGTRLLVL.

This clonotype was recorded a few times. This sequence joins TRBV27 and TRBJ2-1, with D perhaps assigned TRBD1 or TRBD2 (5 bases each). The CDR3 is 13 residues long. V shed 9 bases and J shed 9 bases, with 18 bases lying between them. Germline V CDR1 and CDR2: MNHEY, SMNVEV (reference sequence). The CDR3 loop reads CASGRDSGIEQFF. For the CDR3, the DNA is TGTGCCAGTGGACGAGACAGCGGCATTGAGCAGTTCTTC.

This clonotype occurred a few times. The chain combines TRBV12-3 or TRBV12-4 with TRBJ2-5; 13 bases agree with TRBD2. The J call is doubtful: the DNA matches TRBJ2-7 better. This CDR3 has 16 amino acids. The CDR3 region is CASSSRLAGGNDEQYF. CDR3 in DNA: TGTGCCAGCAGCTCCCGACTAGCGGGAGGTAACGACGAGCAGTACTTC.

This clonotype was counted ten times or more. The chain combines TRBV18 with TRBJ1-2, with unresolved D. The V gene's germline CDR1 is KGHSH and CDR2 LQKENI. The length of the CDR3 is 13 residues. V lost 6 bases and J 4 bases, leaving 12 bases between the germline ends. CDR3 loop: CASSADGGYGYTF. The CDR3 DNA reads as TGTGCCAGCTCGGCCGACGGCGGCTATGGCTACACCTTC.

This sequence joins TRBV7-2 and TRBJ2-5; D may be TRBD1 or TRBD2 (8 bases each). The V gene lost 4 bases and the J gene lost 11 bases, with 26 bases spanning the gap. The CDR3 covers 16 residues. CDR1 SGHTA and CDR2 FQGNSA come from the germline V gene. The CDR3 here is CASSSRSTGAGREQYF. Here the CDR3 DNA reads TGTGCCAGCAGCTCTAGGTCGACAGGGGCCGGGAGGGAGCAGTACTTC.

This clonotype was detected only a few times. The CDR3 bases are TGTGCCAGCAGCCGAGGACAGGGGGTAGAGACCCAGTACTTC. Protein product: CASSRGQGVETQYF. The V gene is TRBV27, the J gene TRBJ2-5; 10 nucleotides match TRBD1. The CDR3 runs 14 residues. Germline lookup yields CDR1 MNHEY and CDR2 SMNVEV (reference sequence). The trim removed 6 bases at V and 4 bases at J, leaving 5 bases unmatched.

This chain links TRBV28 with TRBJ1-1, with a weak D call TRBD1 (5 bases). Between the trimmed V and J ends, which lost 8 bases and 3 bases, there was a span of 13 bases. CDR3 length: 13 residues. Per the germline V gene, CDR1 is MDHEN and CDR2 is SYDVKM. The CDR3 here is CASLRRGYTEAFF. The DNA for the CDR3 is TGTGCCAGCTTACGGCGGGGGTACACTGAAGCTTTCTTT.

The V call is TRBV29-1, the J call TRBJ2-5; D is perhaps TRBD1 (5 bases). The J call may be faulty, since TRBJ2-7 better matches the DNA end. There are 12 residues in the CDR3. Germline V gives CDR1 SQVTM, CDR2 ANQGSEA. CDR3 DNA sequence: TGCAGCGTTAGGGGTCCCTCCTACGAGCAGTACTTC. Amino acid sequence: CSVRGPSYEQYF.

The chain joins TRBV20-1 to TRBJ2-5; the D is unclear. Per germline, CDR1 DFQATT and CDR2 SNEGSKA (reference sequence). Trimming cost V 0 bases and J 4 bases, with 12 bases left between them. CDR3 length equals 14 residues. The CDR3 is CSARDLENPETQYF. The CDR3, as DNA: TGCAGTGCTAGAGATCTGGAGAACCCAGAGACCCAGTACTTC.

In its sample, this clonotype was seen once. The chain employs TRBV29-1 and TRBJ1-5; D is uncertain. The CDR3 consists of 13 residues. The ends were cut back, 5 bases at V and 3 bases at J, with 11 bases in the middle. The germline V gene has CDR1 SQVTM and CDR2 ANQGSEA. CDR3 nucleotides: TGCAGCGTTTCTATTGGGAACAATCAGCCCCAGCATTTT. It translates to CSVSIGNNQPQHF. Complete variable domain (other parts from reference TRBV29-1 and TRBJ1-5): SAVISQKPSRDICQRGTSLTIQCQVDSQVTMMFWYRQQPGQSLTLIATANQGSEATYESGFVIDKFPISRPNLTFSTLTVSNMSPEDSSIYLCSVSIGNNQPQHFGDGTRLSIL.

The CDR3 DNA follows: TGTGCCAGCAGTTTACGGGGACAGCTAGTAGAGACCCAGTACTTC. This encodes CASSLRGQLVETQYF. This chain connects TRBV12-3 or TRBV12-4 to TRBJ2-5; 7 positions match TRBD1. The CDR3 runs 15 residues. Unmatched junction bases numbered 7, after V lost 2 bases and J lost 4 bases.

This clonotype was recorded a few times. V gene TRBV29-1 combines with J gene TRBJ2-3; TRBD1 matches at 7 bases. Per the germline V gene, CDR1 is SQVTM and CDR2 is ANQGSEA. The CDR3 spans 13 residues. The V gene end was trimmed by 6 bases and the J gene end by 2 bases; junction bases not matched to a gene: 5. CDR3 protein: CSVRGQYTDTQYF. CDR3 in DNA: TGCAGCGTGAGGGGGCAATACACAGATACGCAGTATTTT.

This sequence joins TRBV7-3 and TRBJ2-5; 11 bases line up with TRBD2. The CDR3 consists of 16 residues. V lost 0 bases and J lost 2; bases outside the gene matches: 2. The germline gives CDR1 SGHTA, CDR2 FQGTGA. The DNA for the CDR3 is TGTGCCAGCAGCTTAACTAGCGGGAGGGAACAAGAGACCCAGTACTTC. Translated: CASSLTSGREQETQYF.

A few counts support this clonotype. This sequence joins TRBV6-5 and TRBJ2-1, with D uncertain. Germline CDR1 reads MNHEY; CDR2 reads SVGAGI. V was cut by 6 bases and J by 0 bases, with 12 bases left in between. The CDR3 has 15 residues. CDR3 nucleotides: TGTGCCAGCAGCTGGCGGTCGGGCTCCTACAATGAGCAGTTCTTC. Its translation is CASSWRSGSYNEQFF.